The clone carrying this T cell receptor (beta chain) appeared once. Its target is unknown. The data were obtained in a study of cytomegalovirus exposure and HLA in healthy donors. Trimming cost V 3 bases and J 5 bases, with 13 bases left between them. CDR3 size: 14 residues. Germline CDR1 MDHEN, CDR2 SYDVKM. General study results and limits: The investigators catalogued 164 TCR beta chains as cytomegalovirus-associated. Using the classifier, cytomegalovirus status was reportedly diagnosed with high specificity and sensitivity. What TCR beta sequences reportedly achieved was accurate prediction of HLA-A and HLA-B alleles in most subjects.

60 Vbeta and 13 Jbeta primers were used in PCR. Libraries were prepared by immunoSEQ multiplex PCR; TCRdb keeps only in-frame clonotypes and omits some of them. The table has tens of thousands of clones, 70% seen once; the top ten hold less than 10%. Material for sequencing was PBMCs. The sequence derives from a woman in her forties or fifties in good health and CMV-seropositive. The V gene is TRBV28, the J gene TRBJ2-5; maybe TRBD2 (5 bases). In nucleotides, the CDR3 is TGTGCCAGCAGTTTTTCCCCTAGCAAGGAGACCCAGTACTTC. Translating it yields CASSFSPSKETQYF.